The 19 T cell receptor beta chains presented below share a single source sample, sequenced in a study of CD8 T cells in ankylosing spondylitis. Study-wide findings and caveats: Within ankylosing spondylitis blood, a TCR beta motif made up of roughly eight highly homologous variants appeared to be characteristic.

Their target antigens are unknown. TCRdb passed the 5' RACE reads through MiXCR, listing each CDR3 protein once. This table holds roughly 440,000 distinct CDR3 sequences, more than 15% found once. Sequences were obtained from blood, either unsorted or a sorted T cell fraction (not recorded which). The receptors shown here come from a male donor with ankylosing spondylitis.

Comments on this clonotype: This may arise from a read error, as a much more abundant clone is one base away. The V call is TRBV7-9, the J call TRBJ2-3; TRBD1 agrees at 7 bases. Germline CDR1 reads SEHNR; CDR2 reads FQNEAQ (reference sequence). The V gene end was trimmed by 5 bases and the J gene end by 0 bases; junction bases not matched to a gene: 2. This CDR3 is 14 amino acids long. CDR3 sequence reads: CASSKTGSTDTQYF. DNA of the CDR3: TGTGCCAGCAGCAAGACAGGGAGCACAGATACGCAGTATTTT.

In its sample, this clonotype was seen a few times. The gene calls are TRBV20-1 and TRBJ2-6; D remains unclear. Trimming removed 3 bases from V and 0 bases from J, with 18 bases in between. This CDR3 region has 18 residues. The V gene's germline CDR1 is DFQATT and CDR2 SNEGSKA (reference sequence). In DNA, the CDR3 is TGCAGTGCTAGGGGTTTGGGTTACTCAAGCTCTGGGGCCAACGTCCTGACTTTC. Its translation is CSARGLGYSSSGANVLTF.

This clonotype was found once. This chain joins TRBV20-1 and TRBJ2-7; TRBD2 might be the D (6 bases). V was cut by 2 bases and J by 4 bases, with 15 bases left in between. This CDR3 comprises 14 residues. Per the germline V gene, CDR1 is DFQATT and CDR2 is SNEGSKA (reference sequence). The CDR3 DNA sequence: TGCAGTGCTAGATCGCGGGGAATCTGGTACGAGCAGTACTTC. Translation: CSARSRGIWYEQYF.

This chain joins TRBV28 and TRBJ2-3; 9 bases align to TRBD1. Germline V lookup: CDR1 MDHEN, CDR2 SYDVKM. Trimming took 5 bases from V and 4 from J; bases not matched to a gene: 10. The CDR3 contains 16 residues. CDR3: CASSPAGTGRPDTQYF. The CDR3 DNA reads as TGTGCCAGCAGTCCTGCGGGGACAGGGAGGCCAGATACGCAGTATTTT.

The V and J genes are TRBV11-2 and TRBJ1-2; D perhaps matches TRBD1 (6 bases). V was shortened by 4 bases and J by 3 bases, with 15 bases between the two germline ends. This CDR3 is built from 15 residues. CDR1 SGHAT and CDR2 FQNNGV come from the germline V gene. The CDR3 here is CASSSWRGTDYGYTF. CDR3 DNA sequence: TGTGCCAGCAGCTCCTGGAGGGGGACGGACTATGGCTACACCTTC. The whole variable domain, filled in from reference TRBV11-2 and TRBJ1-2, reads EAGVAQSPRYKIIEKRQSVAFWCNPISGHATLYWYQQILGQGPKLLIQFQNNGVVDDSQLPKDRFSAERLKGVDSTLKIQPAKLEDSAVYLCASSSWRGTDYGYTFGSGTRLTVV.

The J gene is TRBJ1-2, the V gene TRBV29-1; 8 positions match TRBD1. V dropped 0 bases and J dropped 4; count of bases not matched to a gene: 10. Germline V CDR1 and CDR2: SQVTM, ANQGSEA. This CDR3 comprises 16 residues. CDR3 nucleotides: TGCAGCGTTGAAGACCTACGGACAGGGAGTGGCTATGGCTACACCTTC. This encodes CSVEDLRTGSGYGYTF.

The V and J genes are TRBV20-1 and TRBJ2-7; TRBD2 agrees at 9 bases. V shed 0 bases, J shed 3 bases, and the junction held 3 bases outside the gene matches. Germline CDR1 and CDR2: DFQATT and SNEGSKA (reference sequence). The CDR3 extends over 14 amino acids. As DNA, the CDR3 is TGCAGTGCTAGAGAGACTAGCGGTATCTACGAGCAGTACTTC. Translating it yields CSARETSGIYEQYF.

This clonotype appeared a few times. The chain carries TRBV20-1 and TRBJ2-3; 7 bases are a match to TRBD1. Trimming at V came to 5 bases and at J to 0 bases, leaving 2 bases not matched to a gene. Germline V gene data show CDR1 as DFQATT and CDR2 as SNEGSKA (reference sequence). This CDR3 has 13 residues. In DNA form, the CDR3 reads TGCAGTGCTGTAGGGGGCAGCACAGATACGCAGTATTTT. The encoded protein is CSAVGGSTDTQYF.

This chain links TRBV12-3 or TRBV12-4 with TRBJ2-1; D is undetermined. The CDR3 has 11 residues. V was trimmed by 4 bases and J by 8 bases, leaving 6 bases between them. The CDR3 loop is CASSSRHEQFF. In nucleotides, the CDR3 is TGTGCCAGCAGTTCTCGGCATGAGCAGTTCTTC.

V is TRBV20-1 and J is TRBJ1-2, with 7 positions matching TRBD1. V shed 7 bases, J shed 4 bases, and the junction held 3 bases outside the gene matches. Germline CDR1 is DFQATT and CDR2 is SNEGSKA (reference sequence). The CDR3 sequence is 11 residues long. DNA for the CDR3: TGCAGTGGAGGGGGCGCCTATGGCTACACCTTC. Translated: CSGGGAYGYTF.

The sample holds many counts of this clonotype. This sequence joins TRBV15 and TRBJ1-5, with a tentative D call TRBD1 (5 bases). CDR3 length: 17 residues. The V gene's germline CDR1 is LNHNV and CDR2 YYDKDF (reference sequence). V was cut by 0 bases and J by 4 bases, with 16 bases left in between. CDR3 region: CATSRDRTGKGNQPQHF. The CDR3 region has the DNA TGTGCCACCAGCAGAGATCGGACGGGGAAGGGGAATCAGCCCCAGCATTTT.

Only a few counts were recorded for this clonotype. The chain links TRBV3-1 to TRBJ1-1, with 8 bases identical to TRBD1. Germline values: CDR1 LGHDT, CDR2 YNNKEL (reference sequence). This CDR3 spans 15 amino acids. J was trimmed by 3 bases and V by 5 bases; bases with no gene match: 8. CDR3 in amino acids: CASSVHSGGYTEAFF. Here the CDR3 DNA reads TGTGCCAGCAGCGTCCACTCAGGGGGCTACACTGAAGCTTTCTTT. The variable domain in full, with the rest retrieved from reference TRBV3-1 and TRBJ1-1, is DTAVSQTPKYLVTQMGNDKSIKCEQNLGHDTMYWYKQDSKKFLKIMFSYNNKELIINETVPNRFSPKSPDKAHLNLHINSLELGDSAVYFCASSVHSGGYTEAFFGQGTRLTVV.

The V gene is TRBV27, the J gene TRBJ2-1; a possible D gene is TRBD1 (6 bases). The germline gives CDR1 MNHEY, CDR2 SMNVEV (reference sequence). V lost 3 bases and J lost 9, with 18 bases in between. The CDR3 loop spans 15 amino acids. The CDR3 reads CASSFRQVYRGEQFF. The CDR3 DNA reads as TGTGCCAGCAGTTTCCGACAGGTTTATAGGGGTGAGCAGTTCTTC.

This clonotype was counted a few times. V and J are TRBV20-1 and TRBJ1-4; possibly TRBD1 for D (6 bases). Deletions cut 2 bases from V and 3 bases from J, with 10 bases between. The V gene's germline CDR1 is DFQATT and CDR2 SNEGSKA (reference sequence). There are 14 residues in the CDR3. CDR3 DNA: TGCAGTGCTAGACTTACAGGGCCTAATGAAAAACTGTTTTTT. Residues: CSARLTGPNEKLFF.

As DNA, the CDR3 is TGTGCCAGCTCAACCTACCAAGAGACCCAGTACTTC. This sequence encodes CASSTYQETQYF. The chain recombines TRBV18 with TRBJ2-5, with D unresolved. The V end lost 5 bases, the J end lost 0 bases, and 4 bases lay between the germline ends. Germline values: CDR1 KGHSH, CDR2 LQKENI. This CDR3 spans 12 amino acids.

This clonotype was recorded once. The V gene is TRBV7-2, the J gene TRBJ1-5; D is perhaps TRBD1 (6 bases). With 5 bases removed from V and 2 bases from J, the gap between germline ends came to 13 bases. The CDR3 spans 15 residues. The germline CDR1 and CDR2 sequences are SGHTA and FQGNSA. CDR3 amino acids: CASSAGTMGNQPQHF. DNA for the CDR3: TGTGCCAGCAGCGCCGGGACAATGGGCAATCAGCCCCAGCATTTT. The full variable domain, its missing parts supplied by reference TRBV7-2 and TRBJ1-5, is GAGVSQSPSNKVTEKGKDVELRCDPISGHTALYWYRQSLGQGLEFLIYFQGNSAPDKSGLPSDRFSAERTGGSVSTLTIQRTQQEDSAVYLCASSAGTMGNQPQHFGDGTRLSIL.

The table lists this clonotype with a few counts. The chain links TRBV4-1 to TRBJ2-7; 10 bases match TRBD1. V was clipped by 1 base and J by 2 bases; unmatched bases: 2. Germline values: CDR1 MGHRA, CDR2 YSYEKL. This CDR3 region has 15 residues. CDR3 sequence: CASSQGGQGPYEQYF. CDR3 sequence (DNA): TGCGCCAGCAGCCAAGGGGGACAGGGGCCCTACGAGCAGTACTTC.

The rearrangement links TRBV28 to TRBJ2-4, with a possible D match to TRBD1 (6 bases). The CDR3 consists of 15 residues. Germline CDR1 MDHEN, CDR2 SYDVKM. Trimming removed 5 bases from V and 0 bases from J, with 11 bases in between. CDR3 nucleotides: TGTGCCAGCAGTCCCGGGACAAAAGCCAAAAACATTCAGTACTTC. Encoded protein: CASSPGTKAKNIQYF. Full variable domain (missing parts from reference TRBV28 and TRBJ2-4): DVKVTQSSRYLVKRTGEKVFLECVQDMDHENMFWYRQDPGLGLRLIYFSYDVKMKEKGDIPEGYSVSREKKERFSLILESASTNQTSMYLCASSPGTKAKNIQYFGAGTRLSVL.

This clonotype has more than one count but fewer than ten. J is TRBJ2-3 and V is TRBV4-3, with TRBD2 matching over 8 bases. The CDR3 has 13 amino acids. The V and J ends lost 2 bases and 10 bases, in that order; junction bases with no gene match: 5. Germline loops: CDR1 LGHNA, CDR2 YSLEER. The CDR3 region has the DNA TGCGCCAGCAGCCAACCACCGGGACTAGCGCAGTATTTT. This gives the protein CASSQPPGLAQYF.